A selection of T cell receptor beta chains follows, all from one sample in a study of T cell repertoires in cytomegalovirus infection. TCRdb called the reads again in MiXCR, with one record for every CDR3 protein. The sample gives about 220,000 distinct CDR3 sequences, around two fifths of which show up once; around 60% is in the top ten. No cognate antigen is known for these TCRs. The material sequenced was CD8+ T cells from cultured PBMCs, taken from culture after CMV antigen stimulation. The source is a human donor in good health (CMV status not recorded). Some clones in this sample may be carry-over from other donors' samples. Both conserved end residues are part of each CDR3. Fields, in order: J gene, V gene, D gene, clone size, CDR3 DNA, CDR3 protein. A D gene is named only where the DNA matches it firmly. Size is omitted from some rows. Given values are once, few, many or a class for expanded clones.

j_gene: TRBJ1-6; v_gene: TRBV7-9; d_gene: NA; abundance: few; CDR3nt: TGTGCCAGCAGCCTGGTAAGGGATTCACCCCTCCACTTT; CDR3aa: CASSLVRDSPLHF
j_gene: TRBJ1-6; v_gene: TRBV7-9; d_gene: TRBD1; abundance: few; CDR3nt: TGTGCCAGCACCGGGGACAGCGTCAATTCACCCCTCCACTTT; CDR3aa: CASTGDSVNSPLHF
j_gene: TRBJ2-2; v_gene: TRBV6-1; d_gene: TRBD2; abundance: few; CDR3nt: TGTGCCAGCAGTGAATTTTTAGCGGGAGGGTTCGGGGAGCTGTTTTTT; CDR3aa: CASSEFLAGGFGELFF
j_gene: TRBJ2-3; v_gene: TRBV7-6; d_gene: NA; abundance: few; CDR3nt: TGTGCCAGCTACACAGATACGCAGTATTTT; CDR3aa: CASYTDTQYF
j_gene: TRBJ1-2; v_gene: TRBV7-9; d_gene: NA; abundance: NA; CDR3nt: TGTGCCAGCAGCTTAGCGCGGGGATCGACGTCCTATGGCTACACCTTC; CDR3aa: CASSLARGSTSYGYTF
j_gene: TRBJ2-7; v_gene: TRBV7-2; d_gene: NA; abundance: many; CDR3nt: TGTGCCAGCAGCTTGGAAGGCGGCGAAAGGCAGTACTTC; CDR3aa: CASSLEGGERQYF
j_gene: TRBJ2-4; v_gene: TRBV4-1; d_gene: NA; abundance: NA; CDR3nt: TGCGCCAGCAGCCATTTGGCCGTAGCCAAAAACATTCAGTACTTC; CDR3aa: CASSHLAVAKNIQYF
j_gene: TRBJ1-1; v_gene: TRBV9; d_gene: NA; abundance: NA; CDR3nt: TGTGCCAGCAGCCCCCACGGGCCTGGTCATATGGCTTTCTTT; CDR3aa: CASSPHGPGHMAFF
j_gene: TRBJ2-1; v_gene: TRBV7-9; d_gene: TRBD2; abundance: few; CDR3nt: TGTGCCAGCAGACCGGACCTGCAGCGGGAGGGTAATGAGCAGTTCTTC; CDR3aa: CASRPDLQREGNEQFF
j_gene: TRBJ1-6; v_gene: TRBV6-1; d_gene: NA; abundance: NA; CDR3nt: TGTGCCAGCAGTGAAACTACAGCATGGAGTTCACCCCTCCACTTT; CDR3aa: CASSETTAWSSPLHF
j_gene: TRBJ1-5; v_gene: TRBV19; d_gene: NA; abundance: NA; CDR3nt: TGTGCCAGTAGTATCCAGGGAGAAAGCAATCAGCCCCAGCATTTT; CDR3aa: CASSIQGESNQPQHF
j_gene: TRBJ2-7; v_gene: TRBV25-1; d_gene: NA; abundance: few; CDR3nt: TGTGCCAGCAGTGGAGGGAGCAGTCCCTACGAGCAGTACTTC; CDR3aa: CASSGGSSPYEQYF
j_gene: TRBJ1-5; v_gene: TRBV5-4; d_gene: NA; abundance: NA; CDR3nt: TGTGCCAGCAGCTTTGGGCCCAATCAGCCCCAGCATTTT; CDR3aa: CASSFGPNQPQHF
j_gene: TRBJ2-3; v_gene: TRBV9; d_gene: TRBD2; abundance: NA; CDR3nt: TGTGCCAGCAGCGGAGACGGCGGGGGGCCTACAGATACGCAGTATTTT; CDR3aa: CASSGDGGGPTDTQYF
j_gene: TRBJ2-7; v_gene: TRBV29-1; d_gene: NA; abundance: few; CDR3nt: TGCAGCGTTGGCGGATTAGACAGCTCCTACGAGCAGTACTTC; CDR3aa: CSVGGLDSSYEQYF
j_gene: TRBJ2-2; v_gene: TRBV7-4; d_gene: NA; abundance: NA; CDR3nt: TGTGCCAGCAGCCCATCTTCCGCCGGGGAGCTGTTTTTT; CDR3aa: CASSPSSAGELFF
j_gene: TRBJ2-1; v_gene: TRBV7-6; d_gene: TRBD2; abundance: few; CDR3nt: TGTGCCAGCAGCTTAGCCGGGGGGGGTTCCTACAATGAGCAGTTCTTC; CDR3aa: CASSLAGGGSYNEQFF
j_gene: TRBJ2-4; v_gene: TRBV27; d_gene: NA; abundance: few; CDR3nt: TGTGCCAGCAGTTTAGGGCGGGGCGACAAAAACATTCAGTACTTC; CDR3aa: CASSLGRGDKNIQYF
j_gene: TRBJ2-1; v_gene: TRBV7-9; d_gene: TRBD2; abundance: few; CDR3nt: TGTGCCAGCAGCCCTGTGATACGGCGGGGGGGCTCTTATGAGCAGTTCTTC; CDR3aa: CASSPVIRRGGSYEQFF
j_gene: TRBJ2-1; v_gene: TRBV7-8; d_gene: TRBD1; abundance: many; CDR3nt: TGTGCCAGCAGCCCTTGGACAGGGGGCGACGAGCAGTTCTTC; CDR3aa: CASSPWTGGDEQFF
j_gene: TRBJ2-2; v_gene: TRBV7-6; d_gene: TRBD2; abundance: NA; CDR3nt: TGTGCCAGCAGCACTAGCGGGAGAGGTGACACCGGGGAGCTGTTTTTT; CDR3aa: CASSTSGRGDTGELFF
j_gene: TRBJ1-1; v_gene: TRBV12-3/TRBV12-4; d_gene: NA; abundance: NA; CDR3nt: TGTGCCAACGGACAGTCGCCGAACACTGAAGCTTTCTTT; CDR3aa: CANGQSPNTEAFF
j_gene: TRBJ2-1; v_gene: TRBV6-6; d_gene: TRBD2; abundance: few; CDR3nt: TGTGCCAGCAGTGCTCGCCCGAACGGCGGGAGGACCTACAATGAGCAGTTCTTC; CDR3aa: CASSARPNGGRTYNEQFF
j_gene: TRBJ1-2; v_gene: TRBV29-1; d_gene: NA; abundance: NA; CDR3nt: TGCAGCGTTGTACACGGGGGGCAGAACTATGGCTACACCTTC; CDR3aa: CSVVHGGQNYGYTF
j_gene: TRBJ2-3; v_gene: TRBV6-6; d_gene: TRBD2; abundance: NA; CDR3nt: TGTGCCAGCGGCGGACTAGCGGGCGCAGATACGCAGTATTTT; CDR3aa: CASGGLAGADTQYF
j_gene: TRBJ2-2; v_gene: TRBV11-2; d_gene: TRBD1; abundance: few; CDR3nt: TGTGCCAGCAGCTCCCGGGACAGGGGGCTTTACACCGGGGAGCTGTTTTTT; CDR3aa: CASSSRDRGLYTGELFF
j_gene: TRBJ1-2; v_gene: TRBV10-3; d_gene: NA; abundance: NA; CDR3nt: TGTGCCATCAGTGAGGTACGGGACGGAGCTAACTATGGCTACACCTTC; CDR3aa: CAISEVRDGANYGYTF
j_gene: TRBJ1-2; v_gene: TRBV9; d_gene: NA; abundance: NA; CDR3nt: TGTGCCAGCAGCGTTGACGCCGGGACCGCGGTGCGCGGCTACACCTTC; CDR3aa: CASSVDAGTAVRGYTF
j_gene: TRBJ1-5; v_gene: TRBV6-1; d_gene: NA; abundance: NA; CDR3nt: TGTGCCAGCACTGGGCAGCGCAGGGCTGGAGGTCAGCCCCAGCATTTT; CDR3aa: CASTGQRRAGGQPQHF
j_gene: TRBJ1-1; v_gene: TRBV12-3/TRBV12-4; d_gene: TRBD1; abundance: NA; CDR3nt: TGTGCCAGCAGTTTAGGGGGGACAGGGGCACCTGAAGCTTTCTTT; CDR3aa: CASSLGGTGAPEAFF
j_gene: TRBJ1-5; v_gene: TRBV7-6; d_gene: TRBD1; abundance: NA; CDR3nt: TGTGCCAGCAGCTTAGGGTGGGACAGGGATCAGCCCCAGCATTTT; CDR3aa: CASSLGWDRDQPQHF
j_gene: TRBJ2-3; v_gene: TRBV10-3; d_gene: NA; abundance: few; CDR3nt: TGTGCCATCAGTCCCGACGGATCTAGCACAGATACGCAGTATTTT; CDR3aa: CAISPDGSSTDTQYF
j_gene: TRBJ1-4; v_gene: TRBV7-2; d_gene: NA; abundance: NA; CDR3nt: TGTGCCAGCCGGGGGGTTAATGAAAAACTGTTTTTT; CDR3aa: CASRGVNEKLFF